This T cell receptor beta chain was sequenced for a study of blood T cells in healthy people across ages. Researchers isolated at least 6 million PBMCs per sample. General study results and limits: Comparison with aged donors showed that long-lived donors had more naive CD4+ cells and higher diversity.

This CDR3 comprises 14 residues. Looked up from germline, CDR1 is WNHNN and CDR2 is SYGVQD (reference sequence). Trimming took 3 bases from V and 4 from J, leaving 12 bases between them. Comment on this clonotype: No antigen is known for it.

Sample-barcoded 5' priming and a J-beta primer mix drove a second PCR of roughly 6 to 12 cycles. From the 5' RACE reads, TCRdb called clonotypes with MiXCR, one entry per CDR3 protein. The sample comprises about 1.8 million distinct CDR3 sequences, 49% of which are singletons, and around 2.1% rests with the top ten. Sequenced input: blood. The clonotype comes from a woman between 35 and 50 years old in good health. The chain uses TRBV10-1 and TRBJ1-2, with D perhaps TRBD1 (6 bases). This CDR3 is CASSDFGTTYGYTF. CDR3 DNA sequence: TGCGCCAGCAGTGATTTCGGGACAACCTATGGCTACACCTTC.